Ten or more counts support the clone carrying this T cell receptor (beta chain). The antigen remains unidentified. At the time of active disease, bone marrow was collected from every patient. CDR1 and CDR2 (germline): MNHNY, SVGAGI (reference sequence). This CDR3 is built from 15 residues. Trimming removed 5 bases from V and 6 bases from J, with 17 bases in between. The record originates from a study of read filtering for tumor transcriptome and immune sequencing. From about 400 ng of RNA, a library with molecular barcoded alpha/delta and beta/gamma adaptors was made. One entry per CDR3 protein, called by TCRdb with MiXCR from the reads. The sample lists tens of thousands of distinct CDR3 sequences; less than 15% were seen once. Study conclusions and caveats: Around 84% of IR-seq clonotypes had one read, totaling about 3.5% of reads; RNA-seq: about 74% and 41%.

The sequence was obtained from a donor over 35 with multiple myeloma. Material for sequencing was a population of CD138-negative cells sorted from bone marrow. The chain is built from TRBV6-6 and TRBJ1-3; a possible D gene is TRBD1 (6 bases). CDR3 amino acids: CASSTGPPAKNTIYF. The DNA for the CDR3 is TGTGCCAGCAGTACAGGGCCCCCGGCAAAAAACACCATATATTTT.